These T cell receptor beta chains were read from a single sample in a study of blood T cell repertoires in COVID-19. Repertoires were generated with immunoSEQ multiplex PCR, while TCRdb's copy carries only in-frame clones and drops some. The sample holds about 190,000 clones, approximately 88% seen once. Specimen: peripheral blood. The origin of the receptors is a man aged 35-49 years with acute or convalescent COVID-19. CDR3s include the opening cysteine and the closing phenylalanine or tryptophan. A D gene is named only where the DNA matches it firmly. Part of the rows lack a size; the others show once, few, many or a class for expanded clones.

clone_size j_call v_call d_call cdr3_aa cdr3_nt
NA TRBJ2-3 TRBV6-1 TRBD2 CASSELAGGPDTQYF TGTGCCAGCAGTGAACTAGCGGGGGGGCCAGATACGCAGTATTTT
NA TRBJ2-5 TRBV7-2 NA CASSLKRSTHETQYF TGTGCCAGCAGCTTAAAACGGTCTACCCACGAGACCCAGTACTTC
NA TRBJ1-1 TRBV12-3/TRBV12-4 NA CASLSERGAEAFF TGTGCCAGCCTTTCGGAAAGGGGTGCTGAAGCTTTCTTT
NA TRBJ2-2 TRBV7-9 NA CASSGDTGELFF TGTGCCAGCAGCGGAGACACCGGGGAGCTGTTTTTT
few TRBJ2-2 TRBV6-5 NA CASKGGDDTGELFF TGTGCCAGCAAAGGGGGGGACGACACCGGGGAGCTGTTTTTT
NA TRBJ2-5 TRBV6-6 NA CASSETGQETQYF TGTGCCAGCAGCGAGACAGGCCAAGAGACCCAGTACTTC
NA TRBJ2-1 TRBV18 TRBD2 CASATSGGASEQFF TGTGCCAGCGCAACTAGCGGGGGGGCCAGTGAGCAGTTCTTC
NA TRBJ1-1 TRBV3-1/TRBV3-2 TRBD1 CASSHSDRGRGVTEAFF TGTGCCAGCAGCCATAGCGACAGGGGGCGAGGAGTCACTGAAGCTTTCTTT
NA TRBJ2-7 TRBV6-5 TRBD2 CASRGGSYEQYF TGTGCCAGCAGGGGGGGGTCCTACGAGCAGTACTTC
NA TRBJ1-2 TRBV24-1 NA CATSDVGGLLTF TGTGCCACCAGTGACGTAGGAGGGCTTTTAACCTTC
NA TRBJ1-2 TRBV2 TRBD1 CAGRDRGPGYTF TGTGCCGGCAGGGACAGGGGGCCTGGCTACACCTTC
NA TRBJ2-4 TRBV6-2/TRBV6-3 TRBD1 CASSKGAGQGENIQYF TGTGCCAGCAGTAAGGGCGCGGGACAGGGTGAAAACATTCAGTACTTC
NA TRBJ1-4 TRBV6-5 TRBD1 CASSRQGGKEKLFF TGTGCCAGCAGTAGACAGGGTGGTAAGGAAAAACTGTTTTTT
NA TRBJ2-7 TRBV4-1 NA CASSQDGVYEQYF TGCGCCAGCAGCCAAGATGGAGTCTACGAGCAGTACTTC
NA TRBJ2-2 TRBV11-2 NA CASSLVFGRGANTGELFF TGTGCCAGCAGCTTAGTTTTCGGGCGGGGCGCGAACACCGGGGAGCTGTTTTTT
NA TRBJ1-5 TRBV10-2 NA CASSGAGANQPQHF TGCGCCAGCAGTGGGGCGGGGGCCAATCAGCCCCAGCATTTT
NA TRBJ2-7 TRBV14 TRBD1 CASSHLWGTGSYEQYF TGTGCCAGCAGCCACCTATGGGGGACAGGGTCCTACGAGCAGTACTTC
NA TRBJ2-6 TRBV9 NA CAIHTRGISGANVLTF TGTGCCATCCATACCCGCGGAATCTCTGGGGCCAACGTCCTGACTTTC
few TRBJ1-5 TRBV4-1 NA CASSQRPTALNQPQHF TGCGCCAGCAGCCAACGCCCGACAGCCCTCAATCAGCCCCAGCATTTT
NA TRBJ1-4 TRBV19 NA CASSMEGGTNEKLFF TGTGCCAGTAGTATGGAGGGTGGAACTAATGAAAAACTGTTTTTT
NA TRBJ2-1 TRBV27 TRBD2 CASSLLAGGYNEQFF TGTGCCAGCAGTTTACTAGCGGGAGGCTACAATGAGCAGTTCTTC
NA TRBJ1-2 TRBV5-6 TRBD1 CASTPNRGYGYTF TGTGCCAGCACCCCTAACAGGGGCTATGGCTACACCTTC
NA TRBJ1-5 TRBV10-3 NA CAISDSSNQPQHF TGTGCCATCAGTGACAGTAGCAATCAGCCCCAGCATTTT
NA TRBJ1-2 TRBV12-5 NA CASGPTVPYGYTF TGTGCTAGTGGCCCGACAGTACCCTATGGCTACACCTTC
NA TRBJ2-1 TRBV15 TRBD1 CATSRNGQGANEQFF TGTGCCACCAGCAGAAACGGACAGGGGGCGAATGAGCAGTTCTTC
NA TRBJ2-1 TRBV11-2 TRBD2 CASSLRPGGNGGEQFF TGTGCCAGCAGCTTAAGGCCGGGGGGGAATGGAGGCGAGCAGTTCTTC
NA TRBJ1-1 TRBV4-3 NA CASSRDFGGGTEAFF TGCGCCAGCAGCCGGGACTTCGGCGGGGGCACTGAAGCTTTCTTT
NA TRBJ2-7 TRBV6-5 NA CASSNHQGLEQYF TGTGCCAGCAGTAACCACCAGGGTCTCGAGCAGTACTTC
NA TRBJ2-6 TRBV4-3 NA CASSHNILNRDSGANVLTF TGCGCCAGCAGCCACAACATCCTAAACCGGGACTCTGGGGCCAACGTCCTGACTTTC
NA TRBJ2-3 TRBV29-1 TRBD2 CSVRLAPDTQYF TGCAGCGTTAGACTAGCCCCAGATACGCAGTATTTT
NA TRBJ2-7 TRBV5-1 NA CASSRSAEGSSYEQYF TGCGCCAGCAGCCGCTCGGCCGAGGGAAGCTCCTACGAGCAGTACTTC
NA TRBJ1-5 TRBV4-1 NA CASSQGVVEDQPQHF TGCGCCAGCAGCCAAGGGGTCGTAGAGGATCAGCCCCAGCATTTT
NA TRBJ2-1 TRBV6-2/TRBV6-3 TRBD2 CASSRSGGYNEQFF TGTGCCAGCAGCCGATCCGGGGGGTACAATGAGCAGTTCTTC
NA TRBJ2-7 TRBV7-9 TRBD1 CASSNPGQGSYEQYF TGTGCCAGCAGCAATCCGGGACAGGGCTCCTACGAGCAGTACTTC
NA TRBJ2-3 TRBV7-2 TRBD1 CASSQGRQGSTDTQYF TGTGCCAGCAGCCAGGGGAGACAGGGTAGCACAGATACGCAGTATTTT
NA TRBJ2-2 TRBV18 TRBD1 CASSQLRDSNTGELFF TGTGCCAGCTCTCAACTTCGGGACAGCAACACCGGGGAGCTGTTTTTT
NA TRBJ1-5 TRBV28 TRBD1 CASILGGTGSRNQPQHF TGTGCCAGCATCCTGGGGGGGACAGGGAGTCGCAATCAGCCCCAGCATTTT
NA TRBJ1-2 TRBV5-4 TRBD1 CASRPGQNYGYTF TGTGCCAGCAGACCGGGACAGAACTATGGCTACACCTTC
once TRBJ1-1 TRBV7-9 NA CASWGDTEAFF TGTGCCAGCTGGGGGGACACTGAAGCTTTCTTT
once TRBJ1-1 TRBV27 TRBD1 CASSPKTGLDTEAFF TGTGCCAGCAGTCCCAAGACAGGGTTGGACACTGAAGCTTTCTTT
once TRBJ2-7 TRBV7-2 TRBD1 CASSFLGQGNYEQYF TGTGCCAGCAGCTTCCTAGGACAGGGGAACTACGAGCAGTACTTC
NA TRBJ2-7 TRBV7-8 NA CASSLAVAEQYF TGTGCCAGCAGCTTAGCTGTGGCCGAGCAGTACTTC
NA TRBJ1-1 TRBV2 TRBD1 CAIGQGLNTEAFF TGTGCCATAGGACAGGGTCTGAACACTGAAGCTTTCTTT
NA TRBJ1-2 TRBV7-9 TRBD1 CASSSDRDYGYTF TGTGCCAGCAGCTCGGACAGGGACTATGGCTACACCTTC
NA TRBJ1-5 TRBV12-5 NA CASGLVAEDNQPQHF TGTGCTAGTGGTTTGGTGGCTGAGGACAATCAGCCCCAGCATTTT
NA TRBJ1-3 TRBV7-2 NA CASSTRAGNTIYF TGTGCCAGCAGCACTCGGGCGGGGAACACCATATATTTT
NA TRBJ1-2 TRBV7-2 NA CASRIDRLSGYTF TGTGCCAGCAGAATTGACAGGCTGAGTGGCTACACCTTC
few TRBJ1-2 TRBV12-3/TRBV12-4 TRBD1 CAIIHRGSYGYTF TGTGCCATCATTCACAGGGGCAGCTATGGCTACACCTTC
few TRBJ1-1 TRBV7-9 NA CASSRQENTEAFF TGTGCCAGCAGTCGACAGGAGAACACTGAAGCTTTCTTT
once TRBJ1-2 TRBV18 NA CASSPGADYGYTF TGTGCCAGCTCACCCGGTGCGGACTATGGCTACACCTTC
once TRBJ2-4 TRBV21-1 NA CASSKWGPGSNLAKNIQYF NA
NA TRBJ2-7 TRBV29-1 TRBD2 CSGVSGGALEQYF TGCAGCGGCGTTAGCGGGGGGGCCCTCGAGCAGTACTTC
NA TRBJ2-7 TRBV30 TRBD2 CAWSPAAGSYEQYF TGTGCCTGGAGTCCTGCAGCGGGGAGCTACGAGCAGTACTTC
NA TRBJ2-1 TRBV12-3/TRBV12-4 TRBD2 CASSRGGANEQFF TGTGCCAGCAGTCGCGGGGGGGCCAATGAGCAGTTCTTC
NA TRBJ1-2 TRBV5-6 NA CASSLILRENYGYTF TGTGCCAGCAGCTTGATTCTGCGGGAAAACTATGGCTACACCTTC
NA TRBJ1-5 TRBV4-2 NA CASSQDRAIENQPQHF TGTGCCAGCAGCCAAGACAGGGCGATCGAGAATCAGCCCCAGCATTTT